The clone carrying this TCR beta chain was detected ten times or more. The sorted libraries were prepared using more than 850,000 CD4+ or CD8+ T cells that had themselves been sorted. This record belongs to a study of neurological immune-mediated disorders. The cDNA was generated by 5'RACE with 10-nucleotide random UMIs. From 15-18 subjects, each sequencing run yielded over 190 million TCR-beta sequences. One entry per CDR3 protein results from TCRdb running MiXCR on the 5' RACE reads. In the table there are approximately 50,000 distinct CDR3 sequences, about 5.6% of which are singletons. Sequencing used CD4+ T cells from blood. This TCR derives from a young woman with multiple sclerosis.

The CDR3 region is CASSPGGRGREAFF. The CDR3 DNA reads TGTGCCAGCTCACCGGGGGGTAGGGGTCGTGAAGCTTTCTTT. J is TRBJ1-1 and V is TRBV18; D is perhaps TRBD1 (5 bases). This CDR3 has 14 residues. Deletions cut 3 bases from V and 7 bases from J, with 15 bases between. CDR1 is KGHSH, CDR2 LQKENI, per germline. The whole variable domain, remainder taken from reference TRBV18 and TRBJ1-1, is NAGVMQNPRHLVRRRGQEARLRCSPMKGHSHVYWYRQLPEEGLKFMVYLQKENIIDESGMPKERFSAEFPKEGPSILRIQQVVRGDSAAYFCASSPGGRGREAFFGQGTRLTVV.